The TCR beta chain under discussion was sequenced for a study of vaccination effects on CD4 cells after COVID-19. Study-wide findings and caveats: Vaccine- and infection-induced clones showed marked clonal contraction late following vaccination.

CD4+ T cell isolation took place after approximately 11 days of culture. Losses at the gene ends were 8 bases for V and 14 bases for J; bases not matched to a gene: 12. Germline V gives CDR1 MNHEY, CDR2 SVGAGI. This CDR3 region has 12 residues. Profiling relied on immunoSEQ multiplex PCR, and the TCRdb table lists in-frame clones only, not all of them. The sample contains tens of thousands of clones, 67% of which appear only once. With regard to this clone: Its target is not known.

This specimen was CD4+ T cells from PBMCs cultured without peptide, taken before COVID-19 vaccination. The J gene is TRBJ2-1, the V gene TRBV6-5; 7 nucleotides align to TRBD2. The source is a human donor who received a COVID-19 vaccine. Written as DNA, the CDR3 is TGTGCCAGCCAAGAGCGGGGTCCTAATGAGTTCTTC. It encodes CASQERGPNEFF.